The clone carrying this TCR beta chain has more than one count but fewer than ten. This specimen comes from a study of blood T cell repertoires in COVID-19. The ends lost 2 bases at V and 1 base at J; junction bases unmatched: 5. Germline loops: CDR1 SEHNR, CDR2 FQNEAQ (reference sequence). This CDR3 region has 16 residues. Profiled with immunoSEQ multiplex PCR; TCRdb holds only in-frame clones, not every one. This sample yields a few hundred thousand clones, of which about 91% are seen a single time; roughly 6.3% belongs to the top ten. The specimen sequenced was peripheral blood. The TCR comes from a woman in her 30s with COVID-19, enrolled during active disease. The chain carries TRBV7-9 and TRBJ2-3; 8 bases agree with TRBD2. The CDR3 region is CASSLLSGDRTDTQYF. The DNA of the CDR3 is TGTGCCAGCAGCTTACTTAGCGGGGATCGCACAGATACGCAGTATTTT.